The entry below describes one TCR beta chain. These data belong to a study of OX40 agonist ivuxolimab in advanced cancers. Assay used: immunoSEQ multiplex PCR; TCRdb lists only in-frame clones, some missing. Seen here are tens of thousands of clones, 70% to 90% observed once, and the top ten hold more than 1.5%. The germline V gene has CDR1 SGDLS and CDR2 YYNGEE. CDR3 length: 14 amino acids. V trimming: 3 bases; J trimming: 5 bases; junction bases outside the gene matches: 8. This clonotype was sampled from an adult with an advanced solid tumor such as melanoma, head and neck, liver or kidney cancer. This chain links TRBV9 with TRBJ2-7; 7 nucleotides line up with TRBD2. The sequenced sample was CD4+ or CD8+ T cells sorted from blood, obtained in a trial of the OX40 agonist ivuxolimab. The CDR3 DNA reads TGTGCCAGCAGCGACGGGGGGTGGAGCGACGAGCAGTACTTC. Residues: CASSDGGWSDEQYF.